These 24 T cell receptor beta chains originate from one sample sequenced in a study of cytomegalovirus exposure and HLA in healthy donors. Sequencing used immunoSEQ multiplex PCR; TCRdb keeps in-frame clones, though not all of them. The sample has under 200,000 clones; 80% to 90% are singletons. Sequencing was performed on PBMCs. Every receptor here comes from a woman aged 25 to 39 in good health and CMV-seronegative.

The rearrangement uses TRBV18 and TRBJ1-5; tentative D call: TRBD1 (5 bases). V lost 6 bases and J 7 bases, leaving 10 bases between the germline ends. The CDR3 consists of 12 residues. Germline V gene data show CDR1 as KGHSH and CDR2 as LQKENI. The CDR3 DNA reads as TGTGCCAGCTCGCAACAGGACCAGCCCCAGCATTTT. It codes for CASSQQDQPQHF.

This clone was recorded a few times. V gene TRBV6-5 combines with J gene TRBJ1-2, with D possibly matching TRBD1 (6 bases). The CDR3 length is 13 residues. Germline values: CDR1 MNHEY, CDR2 SVGAGI. Trimming left V 6 bases short and J 1 base short, with 9 bases between. CDR3 sequence: CASSTDSNYGYTF. DNA of the CDR3: TGTGCCAGCAGCACGGACAGTAACTATGGCTACACCTTC.

V is TRBV27 and J is TRBJ2-7; 7 positions match TRBD1. Germline V gives CDR1 MNHEY, CDR2 SMNVEV (reference sequence). This CDR3 comprises 17 residues. J gave up 3 bases and V 1 base, and 12 bases lay outside the gene matches. CDR3 region: CASSLYPLTGTDYEQYF. Written as DNA, the CDR3 is TGTGCCAGCAGTTTATATCCATTGACAGGGACGGACTACGAGCAGTACTTC.

The V gene is TRBV7-9, the J gene TRBJ2-1, with TRBD2 matching 7 bases. This CDR3 has 12 residues. With 5 bases clipped from V and 10 bases from J, the junction kept 5 bases outside the gene matches. Germline CDR1 is SEHNR and CDR2 is FQNEAQ (reference sequence). The DNA of the CDR3 is TGTGCCAGCAGCCCCAGGGAGGGCGAGCAGTTCTTC. Translating it yields CASSPREGEQFF.

The V gene is TRBV11-3, the J gene TRBJ2-2, with a possible D match to TRBD1 (6 bases). Trimming shortened V by 6 bases and J by 2 bases, and 7 bases separated the two germline ends. The germline V gene encodes CDR1 SGHNT and CDR2 YENEEA. The length of the CDR3 is 13 residues. The CDR3 region has the DNA TGTGCCAGCAGGGACAGTAACACCGGGGAGCTGTTTTTT. Translation gives CASRDSNTGELFF.

The chain joins TRBV27 to TRBJ2-2; TRBD2 might be the D (7 bases). V lost 3 bases, J lost 3 bases, and 14 bases lay in between. This CDR3 spans 16 amino acids. Germline V gene data show CDR1 as MNHEY and CDR2 as SMNVEV (reference sequence). The DNA of the CDR3 is TGTGCCAGCAGTTTGGGGGCGGGGGTGGACACCGGGGAGCTGTTTTTT. Its protein is CASSLGAGVDTGELFF.

The chain links TRBV15 to TRBJ2-7; D perhaps matches TRBD1 (7 bases). Germline assignment: CDR1 LNHNV and CDR2 YYDKDF (reference sequence). This CDR3 spans 16 amino acids. V was shortened by 3 bases and J by 1 base, with 16 bases between the two germline ends. CDR3 DNA: TGTGCCACCAGCAGCTCAGGGGGGAGAGAATCCTACGAGCAGTACTTC. It translates to CATSSSGGRESYEQYF.

Comments on this clone: Other DNA sequences in this specimen translate into the identical CDR3. The genes are TRBV27 and TRBJ2-7, with D possibly TRBD2 on 6 matching bases. Germline CDR1 reads MNHEY; CDR2 reads SMNVEV (reference sequence). Trimming took 6 bases from V and 4 from J, leaving 7 bases between them. The CDR3 sequence is 11 residues long. CDR3 in amino acids: CASSRGYEQYF. The CDR3 DNA follows: TGTGCCAGCAGCCGGGGGTACGAGCAGTACTTC.

This clone was observed a handful of times. This chain connects TRBV6-1 to TRBJ2-7; D is unclear. The CDR3 sequence is 11 residues long. V lost 10 bases, J lost 2 bases, and 9 bases lay in between. Germline V gene data show CDR1 as MNHNS and CDR2 as SASEGT. CDR3 nucleotides: TGTGCCACGGACGCCGCCTACGAGCAGTACTTC. It yields the protein CATDAAYEQYF.

The chain uses TRBV6-6 and TRBJ2-1; perhaps TRBD2 as D (6 bases). Germline values: CDR1 MNHNY, CDR2 SVGAGI (reference sequence). Trimming took 0 bases from V and 3 from J, leaving 12 bases between them. The CDR3 totals 16 residues. CDR3: CASSYSEGGVYNEQFF. The CDR3 DNA reads TGTGCCAGCAGTTACTCGGAAGGAGGGGTCTACAATGAGCAGTTCTTC.

V usage is TRBV28 and J usage is TRBJ2-3; 8 nucleotides align to TRBD2. With V trimmed by 1 base and J by 0 bases, 6 bases remained unmatched. Germline V lookup: CDR1 MDHEN, CDR2 SYDVKM. CDR3 length: 17 residues. The CDR3 reads CASSLLGASGSTDTQYF. DNA for the CDR3: TGTGCCAGCAGTTTATTGGGGGCTAGCGGGAGCACAGATACGCAGTATTTT.

The CDR3 protein is CASSYRDSGELFF. The CDR3 DNA is TGTGCCAGCAGTTATCGTGACTCGGGGGAGCTGTTTTTT. The chain links TRBV27 to TRBJ2-2; D call uncertain. V lost 4 bases, J lost 8 bases, and 11 bases lay in between. CDR3 length: 13 amino acids. CDR1 and CDR2 (germline): MNHEY, SMNVEV (reference sequence).

The rearrangement uses TRBV4-2 and TRBJ2-7; 12 positions agree with TRBD2. Trimming took 0 bases from V and 2 from J; bases not matched to a gene: 11. The germline gives CDR1 LGHNA, CDR2 YNFKEQ. This CDR3 region has 19 residues. The chain's CDR3 is CASSQDPSGGDILPYEQYF. The CDR3 DNA reads TGTGCCAGCAGCCAAGATCCTAGCGGGGGGGATATACTTCCCTACGAGCAGTACTTC.

The chain joins TRBV4-2 to TRBJ2-3; D possibly corresponds to TRBD1 (6 bases). The CDR3 sequence is 14 residues long. V shed 4 bases and J shed 3 bases, with 11 bases lying between them. Germline values: CDR1 LGHNA, CDR2 YNFKEQ. This chain's CDR3 is CASSLSDRTDTQYF. In DNA, the CDR3 is TGTGCCAGCAGCCTGTCGGACAGAACAGATACGCAGTATTTT.

The chain joins TRBV7-8 to TRBJ2-7, with D tentatively TRBD1 or TRBD2 (5 bases each). The CDR3 totals 15 residues. CDR1 SGHVS and CDR2 FQNEAQ come from the germline V gene. Trimming shortened V by 2 bases and J by 2 bases, and 13 bases separated the two germline ends. CDR3 bases: TGTGCCAGCAGCTTACAACGGGACGGGACCTACGAGCAGTACTTC. The encoded protein is CASSLQRDGTYEQYF.

This CDR3 reads CASSPGGPEAFF. CDR3 in DNA: TGCGCCAGCAGTCCTGGGGGCCCTGAAGCTTTCTTT. The chain is built from TRBV10-2 and TRBJ1-1, with a possible D match to TRBD1 (6 bases). Germline V gives CDR1 WSHSY, CDR2 SAAADI. V was pared by 5 bases and J by 6 bases, with 10 bases between. The CDR3 has 12 amino acids.

About this clone itself: A junction boundary mismatches the germline segment, possibly from a read error. This CDR3 is CSVEEGNEQYF. The CDR3, as DNA: TGCAGCGTAGAAGAAGGGAACGAGCAGTACTTC. This chain uses TRBV29-1 with TRBJ2-7, with D unclear. This CDR3 has 11 amino acids. Germline CDR1 SQVTM, CDR2 ANQGSEA.

This sequence joins TRBV7-8 and TRBJ2-3, with 10 bases matching TRBD1. CDR1 and CDR2 from the germline V gene are SGHVS and FQNEAQ. The CDR3 is 17 amino acids. With V trimmed by 5 bases and J by 0 bases, 8 bases remained unmatched. CDR3 nucleotides: TGTGCCAGCAGCGCGGGGACAGGGGTCTCTAGCACAGATACGCAGTATTTT. Translating it yields CASSAGTGVSSTDTQYF. The variable domain in full, with the rest retrieved from reference TRBV7-8 and TRBJ2-3, is GAGVSQSPRYKVAKRGQDVALRCDPISGHVSLFWYQQALGQGPEFLTYFQNEAQLDKSGLPSDRFFAERPEGSVSTLKIQRTQQEDSAVYLCASSAGTGVSSTDTQYFGPGTRLTVL.

This clone was seen at least ten times. This chain joins TRBV6-4 and TRBJ2-2; TRBD2 aligns across 7 bases. This CDR3 has 15 residues. The V segment lost 3 bases and the J segment 2 bases; nucleotides outside the gene matches: 3. The V gene's germline CDR1 is MRHNA and CDR2 SNTAGT. CDR3 loop: CASSESGTNTGELFF. The CDR3 DNA follows: TGTGCCAGCAGTGAAAGCGGGACTAACACCGGGGAGCTGTTTTTT.

This clone occurred once. The chain links TRBV4-3 to TRBJ2-7; tentatively, D is TRBD1 (5 bases). The germline CDR1 and CDR2 sequences are LGHNA and YSLEER. V shed 0 bases and J shed 0 bases, with 12 bases lying between them. The CDR3 consists of 16 residues. The CDR3 here is CASSQDIGRDSYEQYF. The CDR3 DNA follows: TGCGCCAGCAGCCAAGATATCGGCAGGGACTCCTACGAGCAGTACTTC.

This chain links TRBV5-1 with TRBJ1-1; no definite D call. The CDR3 consists of 14 residues. Trimming pared 2 bases from V and 2 bases from J, leaving 10 bases between. Per germline, CDR1 SGHRS and CDR2 YFSETQ. CDR3 nucleotide sequence: TGCGCCAGCAGCTTCCCGGGAACCAACACTGAAGCTTTCTTT. It is translated as CASSFPGTNTEAFF.

V is TRBV20-1 and J is TRBJ2-7; no clear D gene. The germline V and J ends were trimmed by 6 bases and 4 bases, with 10 bases remaining between them. Germline CDR1 and CDR2: DFQATT and SNEGSKA (reference sequence). CDR3 length equals 11 residues. CDR3 bases: TGCAGTGCCCGCCCCCGTTACGAGCAGTACTTC. As protein: CSARPRYEQYF.

The V and J genes are TRBV27 and TRBJ1-2; tentative D call: TRBD1 (5 bases). V shed 9 bases and J shed 12 bases, with 26 bases lying between them. The CDR3 spans 14 residues. The germline CDR1 and CDR2 sequences are MNHEY and SMNVEV (reference sequence). The CDR3 spells CASRSGTEIGVNTF. CDR3 in DNA: TGTGCCAGTCGATCGGGGACGGAGATAGGAGTGAACACCTTC.

This rearrangement joins TRBV7-6 to TRBJ2-7; unclear D gene. Trimming shortened V by 6 bases and J by 2 bases, and 14 bases separated the two germline ends. The CDR3 is 14 residues long. Germline loops: CDR1 SGHVS, CDR2 FNYEAQ. The CDR3 DNA reads TGTGCCAGCAGTCCCCCCAGGAGTACCTACGAGCAGTACTTC. Its protein product is CASSPPRSTYEQYF.